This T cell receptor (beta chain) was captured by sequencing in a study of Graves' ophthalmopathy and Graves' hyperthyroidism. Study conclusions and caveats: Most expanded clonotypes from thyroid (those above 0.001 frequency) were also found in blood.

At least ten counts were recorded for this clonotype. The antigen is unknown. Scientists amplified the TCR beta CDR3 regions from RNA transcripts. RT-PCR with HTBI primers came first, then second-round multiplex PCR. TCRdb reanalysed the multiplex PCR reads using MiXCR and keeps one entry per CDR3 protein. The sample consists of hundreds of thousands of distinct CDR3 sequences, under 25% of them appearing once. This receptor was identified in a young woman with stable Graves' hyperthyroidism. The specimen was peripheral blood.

The CDR3 here is CASSDADRKAFF. In DNA form, the CDR3 reads TGTGCCAGCAGCGACGCGGACCGTAAAGCTTTCTTT. The chain carries TRBV6-1 and TRBJ1-1; D is undetermined. The CDR3 spans 12 residues. CDR1 is MNHNS, CDR2 SASEGT, per germline. Trimming took off 6 bases at V and 9 bases at J, with 14 bases between the two ends.